The clone carrying this T cell receptor beta chain was detected once. One end of the junction does not line up with germline, which may come from a read error. This CDR3 spans 14 amino acids. The germline gives CDR1 MDHEN, CDR2 SYDVKM. This sample is drawn from a study of blood T cell repertoires in COVID-19. Overall study context: Both acute and convalescent COVID-19 samples were obtained from the United States, Italy and Spain. Sources were T cells, B-cell-depleted T cells, or PBMCs; the material itself was cDNA or gDNA.

Source study methods: Nucleated cell counts were estimated from reference gene primer amplification. This table comes from immunoSEQ multiplex PCR, and its TCRdb copy is limited to in-frame clones, with some not included. V, J and clone size are taken as reported in that table, and D and trimming were inferred from the DNA itself. The sample gives more than 95,000 clones, about nine tenths of which show up once; 15% is in the top ten. This chain connects TRBV28 to TRBJ2-7; 7 bases line up with TRBD2. Sequencing input: peripheral blood. The receptor comes from a man aged 45-65 years with acute or convalescent COVID-19. The CDR3 sequence is CASSSPELAKNRDF. In DNA form, the CDR3 reads TGTGCCAGCAGTTCTCCCGAACTAGCGAAGAATAGGGACTTC.